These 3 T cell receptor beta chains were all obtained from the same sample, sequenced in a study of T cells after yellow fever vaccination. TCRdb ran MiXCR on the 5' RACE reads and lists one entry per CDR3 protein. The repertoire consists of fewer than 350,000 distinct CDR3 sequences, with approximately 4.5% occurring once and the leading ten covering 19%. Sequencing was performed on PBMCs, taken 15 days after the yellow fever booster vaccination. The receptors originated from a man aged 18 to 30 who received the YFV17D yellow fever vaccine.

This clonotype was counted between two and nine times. The CDR3 DNA follows: TGTGCCAGCAGGAGAACAGGGCCAATAGAGACCCAGTACTTC. This encodes CASRRTGPIETQYF. V is TRBV12-3 or TRBV12-4 and J is TRBJ2-5; D might be TRBD1 (6 bases). Trimming took off 6 bases at V and 4 bases at J, with 15 bases between the two ends. This CDR3 spans 14 amino acids.

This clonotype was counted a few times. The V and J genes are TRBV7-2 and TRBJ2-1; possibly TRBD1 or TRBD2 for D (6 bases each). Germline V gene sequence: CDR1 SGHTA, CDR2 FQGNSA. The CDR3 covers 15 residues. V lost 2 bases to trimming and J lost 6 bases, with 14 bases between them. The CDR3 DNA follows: TGTGCCAGCAGCTTACTGGGGGGCCTAAGCAATGAGCAGTTCTTC. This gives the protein CASSLLGGLSNEQFF.

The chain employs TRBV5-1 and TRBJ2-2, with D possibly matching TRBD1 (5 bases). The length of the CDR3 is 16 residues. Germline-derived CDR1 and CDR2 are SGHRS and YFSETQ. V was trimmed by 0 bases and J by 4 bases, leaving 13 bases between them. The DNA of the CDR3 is TGCGCCAGCAGCTTGGTCGTCAGGGATGGCACCGGGGAGCTGTTTTTT. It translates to CASSLVVRDGTGELFF. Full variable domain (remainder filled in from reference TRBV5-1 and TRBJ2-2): KAGVTQTPRYLIKTRGQQVTLSCSPISGHRSVSWYQQTPGQGLQFLFEYFSETQRNKGNFPGRFSGRQFSNSRSEMNVSTLELGDSALYLCASSLVVRDGTGELFFGEGSRLTVL.